What follows are 25 T cell receptor beta chains derived from one specimen sequenced in a study of blood T cell repertoires in COVID-19. Generated by immunoSEQ multiplex PCR, the TCRdb table keeps only in-frame clones and is missing some. The table lists fewer than 60,000 clones, more than 70% of them singletons. The sequenced sample consisted of peripheral blood. The receptors were sampled from a human donor in a cohort sampled during active COVID-19.

The rearrangement joins TRBV15 to TRBJ2-1; D perhaps matches TRBD1 (6 bases). Deletions cut 5 bases from V and 8 bases from J, with 16 bases between. This CDR3 spans 14 amino acids. CDR1 LNHNV and CDR2 YYDKDF come from the germline V gene (reference sequence). CDR3 sequence reads: CATSEPDSFYEQFF. Written as DNA, the CDR3 is TGTGCCACCAGCGAACCGGACAGTTTCTATGAGCAGTTCTTC.

The chain has TRBV23-1 and TRBJ2-7, with a tentative D call TRBD2 (5 bases). Being an ORF, TRBV23-1 has a function that is uncertain. V gave up 0 bases and J gave up 4 bases, with 13 bases separating them. The CDR3 has 15 residues. The CDR3, as DNA: TGCGCCAGCAGTCAATCGAGGGCCACACCTTACGAGCAGTACTTC. Its protein product is CASSQSRATPYEQYF.

The genes are TRBV27 and TRBJ1-6, with D possibly matching TRBD1 (5 bases). Germline loops: CDR1 MNHEY, CDR2 SMNVEV (reference sequence). This CDR3 spans 15 amino acids. Trimming removed 4 bases at V and 6 bases at J, with 13 bases between. This CDR3 is CASSYIRGSNSPLHF. CDR3 bases: TGTGCCAGCAGTTATATAAGGGGATCTAATTCACCCCTCCACTTT.

This clone was observed once. V usage is TRBV6-2 or TRBV6-3 and J usage is TRBJ2-1, with TRBD1 as a possible D gene (6 bases). The germline V gene has CDR1 MNHEY and CDR2 SVGEGT. Trimming removed 0 bases at V and 2 bases at J, with 11 bases between. The CDR3 is made up of 16 amino acids. The CDR3 DNA reads TGTGCCAGCAGTTACTCGGGTACAGGGACCTACAATGAGCAGTTCTTC. Residues: CASSYSGTGTYNEQFF.

CDR3 DNA sequence: TGTGCCAGCAGTGAACCATACAGGGGGCGCGGCTATGGCTACACCTTC. Protein product: CASSEPYRGRGYGYTF. The chain joins TRBV6-1 to TRBJ1-2; 9 bases map to TRBD1. Per the germline V gene, CDR1 is MNHNS and CDR2 is SASEGT. J gave up 4 bases and V 2 bases, and 8 bases lay outside the gene matches. This CDR3 comprises 16 residues.

V usage is TRBV6-1 and J usage is TRBJ1-2; D is unresolved. This CDR3 comprises 14 residues. V was shortened by 1 base and J by 4 bases, with 10 bases between the two germline ends. Germline CDR1 and CDR2: MNHNS and SASEGT. The CDR3 sequence is CASSEGGEGYGYTF. CDR3 coding DNA: TGTGCCAGCAGTGAAGGGGGAGAGGGCTATGGCTACACCTTC.

This clone appeared once. The chain is built from TRBV27 and TRBJ1-1; TRBD1 aligns across 11 bases. V shed 5 bases, J shed 5 bases, and the junction held 10 bases outside the gene matches. From germline, CDR1 is MNHEY and CDR2 SMNVEV (reference sequence). The CDR3 totals 16 residues. The CDR3 loop reads CASSPWDRGKETEAFF. As DNA, the CDR3 is TGTGCCAGCAGTCCATGGGACAGGGGGAAGGAAACTGAAGCTTTCTTT.

This clone came up a few times. The rearrangement links TRBV7-9 to TRBJ2-7; perhaps TRBD1 as D (5 bases). There are 16 residues in the CDR3. With 1 base removed from V and 0 bases from J, the gap between germline ends came to 13 bases. CDR1 SEHNR and CDR2 FQNEAQ come from the germline V gene (reference sequence). The DNA for the CDR3 is TGTGCCAGCAGCTTAGTTCTAGGGGTCCCCTCCTACGAGCAGTACTTC. The encoded protein is CASSLVLGVPSYEQYF. The full variable domain, completed using reference TRBV7-9 and TRBJ2-7, is DTGVSQNPRHKITKRGQNVTFRCDPISEHNRLYWYRQTLGQGPEFLTYFQNEAQLEKSRLLSDRFSAERPKGSFSTLEIQRTEQGDSAMYLCASSLVLGVPSYEQYFGPGTRLTVT.

This clone turned up a few times. This chain connects TRBV2 to TRBJ1-3; 9 bases are shared with TRBD1. The ends lost 6 bases at V and 5 bases at J; junction bases unmatched: 2. In germline, CDR1 is SNHLY, CDR2 FYNNEI. The CDR3 has 13 amino acids. The CDR3 region has the DNA TGTGCCAGCAGCGGACAGGGGAGAAACACCATATATTTT. Translation: CASSGQGRNTIYF.

The chain links TRBV10-3 to TRBJ2-3, with TRBD2 identical over 10 bases. The V segment lost 2 bases and the J segment 5 bases; nucleotides outside the gene matches: 7. The CDR3 sequence is 16 residues long. Germline values: CDR1 ENHRY, CDR2 SYGVKD. The DNA for the CDR3 is TGTGCCATCAGTGAGGGGCTAGCGGGGGTGGAAGATACGCAGTATTTT. The encoded protein is CAISEGLAGVEDTQYF.

The genes are TRBV18 and TRBJ1-1; TRBD1 might be the D (6 bases). The CDR3 covers 14 residues. The germline gives CDR1 KGHSH, CDR2 LQKENI. V was cut by 2 bases and J by 4 bases, with 11 bases left in between. CDR3 nucleotide sequence: TGTGCCAGCTCACCAACAGGGATGAGCACTGAAGCTTTCTTT. This gives the protein CASSPTGMSTEAFF.

The J gene is TRBJ2-1, the V gene TRBV18, with D tentatively TRBD1 (5 bases). Germline V gives CDR1 KGHSH, CDR2 LQKENI. The CDR3 is 14 amino acids. Trimming removed 3 bases from V and 3 bases from J, with 9 bases in between. Written as DNA, the CDR3 is TGTGCCAGCTCACCTTTGCAGGGCTACAATGAGCAGTTCTTC. Translated, it gives CASSPLQGYNEQFF.

J is TRBJ2-2 and V is TRBV19; the match to TRBD2 covers 8 bases. The CDR3 extends over 13 amino acids. Germline loops: CDR1 LNHDA, CDR2 SQIVND (reference sequence). With V trimmed by 4 bases and J by 5 bases, 0 bases remained unmatched. The CDR3 sequence: CASSKRETGELFF. The CDR3 bases are TGTGCCAGTAGTAAGCGGGAGACCGGGGAGCTGTTTTTT.

This chain links TRBV15 with TRBJ1-3; possible D gene TRBD1, 5 bases. Germline loops: CDR1 LNHNV, CDR2 YYDKDF (reference sequence). CDR3 length: 17 residues. Between the trimmed V and J ends, which lost 3 bases and 0 bases, there was a span of 15 bases. CDR3 amino acids: CATSRGLGLHSGNTIYF. The CDR3 region has the DNA TGTGCCACCAGCAGGGGGCTAGGGTTACACTCTGGAAACACCATATATTTT.

In DNA, the CDR3 is TGTGCCAGCTCACCGGCTCAATCCTACGAGCAGTACTTC. As protein: CASSPAQSYEQYF. The gene calls are TRBV18 and TRBJ2-7, with unresolved D. V gave up 3 bases and J gave up 1 base, with 7 bases separating them. The CDR3 extends over 13 amino acids. Germline lookup yields CDR1 KGHSH and CDR2 LQKENI.

This chain uses TRBV5-1 with TRBJ2-1, with TRBD2 matching over 12 bases. This CDR3 region has 15 residues. Germline lookup yields CDR1 SGHRS and CDR2 YFSETQ. V shed 0 bases and J 5 bases; nucleotides not matched to a gene: 0. CDR3 loop: CASSLGLAGDNEQFF. The DNA for the CDR3 is TGCGCCAGCAGCTTGGGACTAGCGGGAGACAATGAGCAGTTCTTC.

The rearrangement links TRBV5-4 to TRBJ2-7; TRBD2 is a possible D gene (5 bases). Per germline, CDR1 SGHNT and CDR2 YYREEE (reference sequence). Trimming stripped 4 bases from V and 5 bases from J, with 13 bases between. This CDR3 has 13 residues. Here the CDR3 DNA reads TGTGCCAGCAGCCCACCACTAGAAAACGAGCAGTACTTC. It specifies CASSPPLENEQYF.

This clone was counted between two and nine times. The V gene is TRBV11-1, the J gene TRBJ1-1; TRBD1 might be the D (6 bases). Germline-derived CDR1 and CDR2 are SGHAT and FQDESV (reference sequence). V was shortened by 5 bases and J by 6 bases, with 13 bases between the two germline ends. The CDR3 has 13 residues. This CDR3 reads CASSLDRIAEAFF. The CDR3 coding sequence is TGTGCCAGCAGCCTCGACAGGATCGCTGAAGCTTTCTTT.

In nucleotides, the CDR3 is TGCGCCAGCAGCTCCCAGGGGGATAACGAGCAGTACTTC. Residues: CASSSQGDNEQYF. The genes are TRBV5-1 and TRBJ2-7, with TRBD1 matching 7 bases. Germline lookup yields CDR1 SGHRS and CDR2 YFSETQ. This CDR3 spans 13 amino acids. V gave up 3 bases and J gave up 5 bases; unmatched junction bases: 5.

The gene calls are TRBV5-6 and TRBJ2-3, with D unclear. This CDR3 is built from 14 residues. Germline V gene lookup returns CDR1 SGHDT and CDR2 YYEEEE. Trimming removed 4 bases at V and 2 bases at J, with 11 bases between. The CDR3 reads CASSLLSPTDTQYF. Here the CDR3 DNA reads TGTGCCAGCAGCCTACTTTCCCCCACAGATACGCAGTATTTT. Looking up the rest from reference TRBV5-6 and TRBJ2-3 gives the full variable domain: DAGVTQSPTHLIKTRGQQVTLRCSPKSGHDTVSWYQQALGQGPQFIFQYYEEEERQRGNFPDRFSGHQFPNYSSELNVNALLLGDSALYLCASSLLSPTDTQYFGPGTRLTVL.

The J gene is TRBJ2-6, the V gene TRBV7-9; 8 bases are shared with TRBD1. Germline V gene lookup returns CDR1 SEHNR and CDR2 FQNEAQ (reference sequence). This CDR3 contains 18 residues. V lost 5 bases, J lost 4 bases, and 13 bases stayed unmatched. The CDR3 coding sequence is TGTGCCAGCAGCCCCACCGCGGCAGGGGGCACAGGGGCCAACGTCCTGACTTTC. Translation gives CASSPTAAGGTGANVLTF.

This sequence joins TRBV24-1 and TRBJ2-7, with TRBD1 identical over 8 bases. Germline assignment: CDR1 KGHDR and CDR2 SFDVKD. The CDR3 runs 14 residues. V shed 5 bases and J 11 bases; nucleotides not matched to a gene: 13. CDR3 nucleotides: TGTGCCACCAGTGCACCCGGACAGGGTGCGGGCGAGTACTTC. Protein product: CATSAPGQGAGEYF.

The rearrangement joins TRBV3-1 (or the pseudogene TRBV3-2) to TRBJ1-1, with TRBD1 as a possible D gene (5 bases). V was cut by 2 bases and J by 4 bases, with 14 bases left in between. This CDR3 comprises 15 residues. From germline, CDR1 is LGHDT and CDR2 YNNKEL (reference sequence). Written as DNA, the CDR3 is TGTGCCAGCAGCCAATTAGGAGGGGCTAGCACTGAAGCTTTCTTT. Its translation is CASSQLGGASTEAFF.

The rearrangement joins TRBV12-5 to TRBJ2-3; D call uncertain. The germline gives CDR1 LGHNT, CDR2 FRNRAP. The CDR3 runs 15 residues. Trimming took 3 bases from V and 2 from J, leaving 12 bases between them. As DNA, the CDR3 is TGTGCTAGTGGTTTAAAGGAGACTTTCACAGATACGCAGTATTTT. Translating it yields CASGLKETFTDTQYF. Combining the CDR3 with reference TRBV12-5 and TRBJ2-3 gives the whole variable domain DARVTQTPRHKVTEMGQEVTMRCQPILGHNTVFWYRQTMMQGLELLAYFRNRAPLDDSGMPKDRFSAEMPDATLATLKIQPSEPRDSAVYFCASGLKETFTDTQYFGPGTRLTVL.

V is TRBV6-5 and J is TRBJ1-2; D gene ambiguous. This CDR3 is 15 amino acids long. Deletions cut 0 bases from V and 8 bases from J, with 16 bases between. CDR1 and CDR2 (germline): MNHEY, SVGAGI. The CDR3 protein is CASSYSMGSRYGYTF. DNA for the CDR3: TGTGCCAGCAGTTACTCGATGGGCAGCCGTTACGGCTACACCTTC.